Below are 20 T cell receptor beta chains sequenced from a single sample in a study of cytomegalovirus exposure and HLA in healthy donors. The PCR ran on 60 Vbeta and 13 Jbeta primers. Only in-frame clones appear in the TCRdb table, and some are missing; sequencing was by immunoSEQ multiplex PCR. The sample has about 72,000 clones, roughly four fifths seen once. Sequenced input: PBMCs. These receptors all come from a man aged 18 to 29 in good health and CMV-seronegative.

The chain couples TRBV28 to TRBJ1-2; 9 nucleotides agree with TRBD1. The germline gives CDR1 MDHEN, CDR2 SYDVKM. J was trimmed by 5 bases and V by 3 bases; bases with no gene match: 1. There are 13 residues in the CDR3. Written as DNA, the CDR3 is TGTGCCAGCAGTTTTGGGACAGGGTATGGCTACACCTTC. Translation: CASSFGTGYGYTF.

The rearrangement uses TRBV5-6 and TRBJ2-3, with TRBD1 identical over 8 bases. The CDR3 totals 16 residues. CDR1 SGHDT and CDR2 YYEEEE come from the germline V gene. Trimming took 0 bases from V and 0 from J; bases not matched to a gene: 3. The CDR3, as DNA: TGTGCCAGCAGCTTGGCCAGGGGGCGGAGCACAGATACGCAGTATTTT. Amino acids: CASSLARGRSTDTQYF.

This chain links TRBV5-1 with TRBJ1-1; D not resolved. This CDR3 is built from 13 residues. Per germline, CDR1 SGHRS and CDR2 YFSETQ. Deletions cut 1 base from V and 10 bases from J, with 14 bases between. The CDR3 sequence: CASSLLKTEGAFF. The CDR3 bases are TGCGCCAGCAGCTTGCTCAAAACGGAGGGAGCTTTCTTT.

CDR3 sequence (DNA): TGTGCCAGCAGCCAGACAGGGGGCAATGGCTACACCTTC. Its translation: CASSQTGGNGYTF. The chain is built from TRBV7-9 and TRBJ1-2, with 10 bases matching TRBD1. With V trimmed by 5 bases and J by 6 bases, 3 bases remained unmatched. This CDR3 spans 13 amino acids. The germline CDR1 and CDR2 sequences are SEHNR and FQNEAQ (reference sequence).

This clone was detected only a few times. V is TRBV6-5 and J is TRBJ1-1; TRBD1 matches 7 bases. Germline V gives CDR1 MNHEY, CDR2 SVGAGI. V lost 10 bases, J lost 0 bases, and 2 bases stayed unmatched. The CDR3 runs 12 residues. The CDR3 nucleotides are TGTGCCATACAGGGGATGAACACTGAAGCTTTCTTT. This sequence encodes CAIQGMNTEAFF.

The V call is TRBV28, the J call TRBJ1-5, with D possibly matching TRBD1 (6 bases). Trimming removed 10 bases from V and 3 bases from J, with 16 bases in between. Germline lookup yields CDR1 MDHEN and CDR2 SYDVKM. CDR3 length: 14 amino acids. The CDR3: CAILGPGDNQPQHF. CDR3 DNA sequence: TGTGCCATCCTCGGACCAGGGGACAATCAGCCCCAGCATTTT.

The chain joins TRBV4-3 to TRBJ2-7; TRBD1 agrees at 8 bases. V shed 0 bases and J 6 bases; nucleotides not matched to a gene: 7. This CDR3 is built from 15 residues. Looked up from germline, CDR1 is LGHNA and CDR2 is YSLEER. The CDR3 reads CASSQDWAGGREQYF. In nucleotides, the CDR3 is TGCGCCAGCAGCCAAGATTGGGCAGGGGGCCGCGAGCAGTACTTC.

The rearrangement links TRBV30 to TRBJ2-7, with 9 bases lining up with TRBD1. Per the germline V gene, CDR1 is GTSNPN and CDR2 is SVGIG (reference sequence). This CDR3 has 15 amino acids. V dropped 1 base and J dropped 0; count of bases not matched to a gene: 4. The DNA for the CDR3 is TGTGCCTGGAGTGGGAGGACAGGGGCCTCCTACGAGCAGTACTTC. Its protein product is CAWSGRTGASYEQYF.

V usage is TRBV19 and J usage is TRBJ1-5, with D possibly being TRBD1 (5 bases). The CDR3 covers 15 residues. CDR1 and CDR2 from the germline V gene are LNHDA and SQIVND (reference sequence). Trimming cost V 5 bases and J 6 bases, with 17 bases left between them. CDR3 region: CASSLPSGGSQPQHF. CDR3 sequence (DNA): TGTGCCAGTAGTCTTCCCAGCGGGGGGAGTCAGCCCCAGCATTTT.

V and J are TRBV13 and TRBJ2-3, with a tentative D call TRBD2 (6 bases). Trimming stripped 0 bases from V and 8 bases from J, with 30 bases between. The CDR3 covers 20 residues. The V gene's germline CDR1 is PRHDT and CDR2 FYEKMQ (reference sequence). This CDR3 is CASSLGLRLAYDPASGTQYF. In DNA, the CDR3 is TGTGCCAGCAGCTTAGGCCTAAGGCTAGCGTATGACCCCGCCTCAGGTACGCAGTATTTT.

This clone was detected once. The chain couples TRBV2 to TRBJ2-5; 8 nucleotides agree with TRBD2. This CDR3 has 15 residues. The V segment lost 3 bases and the J segment 5 bases; nucleotides outside the gene matches: 8. CDR1 SNHLY and CDR2 FYNNEI come from the germline V gene. CDR3 sequence (DNA): TGTGCCAGCAGTGAGGTGGGACTAGTGGATGAGACCCAGTACTTC. Residues: CASSEVGLVDETQYF.

There are a few counts of this clone. The chain is built from TRBV6-5 and TRBJ2-7, with D possibly TRBD2 on 5 matching bases. Germline CDR1 MNHEY, CDR2 SVGAGI. The CDR3 loop spans 15 amino acids. The V end lost 0 bases, the J end lost 5 bases, and 14 bases lay between the germline ends. CDR3 in DNA: TGTGCCAGCAGTTACTCCACGGGATCGTCCGACGAGCAGTACTTC. Residues: CASSYSTGSSDEQYF.

CDR3 sequence reads: CATAAGVFADEQYF. Written as DNA, the CDR3 is TGTGCCACCGCGGCGGGGGTCTTTGCCGACGAGCAGTACTTC. The rearrangement links TRBV4-2 to TRBJ2-7, with 7 bases aligning to TRBD2. Trimming at V came to 10 bases and at J to 5 bases, leaving 14 bases not matched to a gene. CDR1 LGHNA and CDR2 YNFKEQ come from the germline V gene. The CDR3 covers 14 residues.

The rearrangement uses TRBV10-3 and TRBJ1-1; TRBD1 matches 7 bases. J lost 1 base, V lost 4 bases, and 6 bases had no gene match. Germline lookup yields CDR1 ENHRY and CDR2 SYGVKD. The CDR3 is 15 amino acids. The CDR3 nucleotides are TGTGCCATCAGTGGTGAACAGGGGAAGAACACTGAAGCTTTCTTT. Its protein product is CAISGEQGKNTEAFF.

The rearrangement uses TRBV5-1 and TRBJ2-6; D unresolved. Germline CDR1 reads SGHRS; CDR2 reads YFSETQ. Trimming stripped 0 bases from V and 2 bases from J, with 6 bases between. The CDR3 contains 15 residues. The CDR3 nucleotides read TGCGCCAGCAGCTTGGCGGTAGCTGGGGCCAACGTCCTGACTTTC. Translation: CASSLAVAGANVLTF.

The V gene is TRBV9, the J gene TRBJ1-2; D is unclear. V was cut by 2 bases and J by 7 bases, with 18 bases left in between. Germline lookup yields CDR1 SGDLS and CDR2 YYNGEE. This CDR3 comprises 15 residues. The CDR3 nucleotides read TGTGCCAGCAGCGTTGTAACAGAGCCGTCTTTTGGCTACACCTTC. Translated, it gives CASSVVTEPSFGYTF.

This clone was counted a few times. The J gene is TRBJ2-7, the V gene TRBV5-3; 9 bases align to TRBD1. TRBV5-3 is placed among ORFs of uncertain function. J was trimmed by 2 bases and V by 3 bases; bases with no gene match: 3. This CDR3 contains 14 residues. The CDR3 loop reads CARSSDRGAYEQYF. The CDR3 DNA is TGTGCCAGAAGCTCGGACAGGGGCGCCTACGAGCAGTACTTC.

The chain joins TRBV28 to TRBJ2-2, with D uncertain. The V and J ends lost 1 base and 5 bases respectively, with 2 bases between them. Germline CDR1 reads MDHEN; CDR2 reads SYDVKM. This CDR3 spans 12 amino acids. The CDR3 DNA reads TGTGCCAGCAGTTTATTAACCGGGGAGCTGTTTTTT. Translating it yields CASSLLTGELFF.

The rearrangement joins TRBV19 to TRBJ2-7; tentatively, D is TRBD2 (6 bases). The CDR3 has 12 amino acids. V shed 5 bases and J shed 3 bases, with 8 bases lying between them. CDR1 is LNHDA, CDR2 SQIVND, per germline (reference sequence). This CDR3 reads CASSGRDYEQYF. DNA for the CDR3: TGTGCCAGTAGTGGGCGGGACTACGAGCAGTACTTC.

The chain combines TRBV27 with TRBJ1-5, with D perhaps matching TRBD1 (5 bases). CDR3 length: 13 amino acids. CDR1 MNHEY and CDR2 SMNVEV come from the germline V gene (reference sequence). V was shortened by 2 bases and J by 4 bases, with 6 bases between the two germline ends. CDR3 amino acids: CASSLRGNQPQHF. The CDR3 DNA is TGTGCCAGCAGTTTAAGGGGAAATCAGCCCCAGCATTTT.